Shown below are 16 T cell receptor beta chains from a single sample sequenced in a study of identical twins. TCRdb analysed the 5' RACE reads with MiXCR anew, one entry per CDR3 protein. The table shows fewer than 650,000 distinct CDR3 sequences, with around 9.6% occurring only once. Separately, the same data were catalogued under a study of yellow fever vaccine responses in identical twins.

The sample taken for sequencing was PBMCs. The receptors stem from a young woman in good health.

This clonotype was detected only a few times. V and J are TRBV20-1 and TRBJ1-2, with 7 bases aligning to TRBD1. The CDR3 runs to 13 residues. The ends lost 6 bases at V and 7 bases at J; junction bases unmatched: 11. Germline V CDR1 and CDR2: DFQATT, SNEGSKA (reference sequence). CDR3 sequence reads: CSAPQGGRGGYTF. DNA of the CDR3: TGCAGTGCCCCCCAGGGGGGGCGAGGTGGCTACACCTTC.

The chain uses TRBV11-2 and TRBJ2-7, with D perhaps TRBD1 (5 bases). V was clipped by 1 base and J by 2 bases, with 12 bases between them. The CDR3 loop spans 15 amino acids. Germline V gene data show CDR1 as SGHAT and CDR2 as FQNNGV. Written as DNA, the CDR3 is TGTGCCAGCAGCTTAGGGCAGGGTTTCACCTACGAGCAGTACTTC. Residues: CASSLGQGFTYEQYF.

This clonotype has a handful of counts. The DNA of the CDR3 is TGTGCCAGCAGTTATTTAACTAGTGATCTCTCCTACGAGCAGTACTTC. Translating gives CASSYLTSDLSYEQYF. V and J are TRBV6-5 and TRBJ2-7; D possibly corresponds to TRBD2 (5 bases). This CDR3 region has 16 residues. Germline assignment: CDR1 MNHEY and CDR2 SVGAGI. Trimming removed 3 bases from V and 0 bases from J, with 15 bases in between.

For this clonotype: The junction does not match germline at one end; this may be a read error. J is TRBJ2-1 and V is TRBV7-2; 9 bases agree with TRBD2. CDR1 and CDR2 from the germline V gene are SGHTA and FQGNSA. The CDR3 consists of 14 residues. The CDR3 region has the DNA TGTGCCAGCAGCTTAGCATCACAGCCTAGCGGGACCATCTTC. Its protein product is CASSLASQPSGTIF.

This clonotype was detected ten times or more. The CDR3 region is CASSQDLLAGGNEQFF. CDR3 nucleotides: TGTGCCAGCAGCCAAGATCTCCTAGCGGGAGGAAATGAGCAGTTCTTC. The rearrangement joins TRBV14 to TRBJ2-1; 11 bases are shared with TRBD2. Germline loops: CDR1 SGHDN, CDR2 FVKESK. Trimming took 0 bases from V and 7 from J; bases not matched to a gene: 5. The CDR3 length is 16 residues.

This clonotype was observed a handful of times. The rearrangement uses TRBV19 and TRBJ2-1, with D unclear. V shed 7 bases and J shed 3 bases, with 13 bases lying between them. The CDR3 consists of 14 residues. Germline V gives CDR1 LNHDA, CDR2 SQIVND (reference sequence). Here the CDR3 reads CASISTEDYNEQFF. The CDR3, as DNA: TGTGCCAGTATTTCCACAGAAGACTACAATGAGCAGTTCTTC.

The chain combines TRBV7-3 with TRBJ2-5; D call uncertain. Germline CDR1 is SGHTA and CDR2 is FQGTGA. This CDR3 is built from 18 residues. With 5 bases removed from V and 1 base from J, the gap between germline ends came to 23 bases. CDR3 protein: CASSPNPPTKAIQETQYF. The CDR3 nucleotides read TGTGCCAGCAGCCCAAATCCTCCGACGAAGGCAATCCAAGAGACCCAGTACTTC.

In this sample, this clonotype turned up a few times. A read error may produce the germline difference seen at one junction end. The chain carries TRBV4-3 and TRBJ2-7, with D perhaps TRBD1 (5 bases). There are 13 residues in the CDR3. CDR1 and CDR2 from the germline V gene are LGHNA and YSLEER. CDR3 in amino acids: CASSQGTGYGQYF. The CDR3 DNA reads TGCGCCAGCAGCCAAGGAACAGGCTACGGGCAGTACTTC.

This clonotype was detected ten times or more. The rearrangement uses TRBV6-2 or TRBV6-3 and TRBJ2-1; TRBD2 aligns across 14 bases. V lost 6 bases to trimming and J lost 3 bases; unmatched junction nucleotides: 7. This CDR3 is 17 amino acids long. The germline V gene has CDR1 MNHEY and CDR2 SVGEGT. CDR3 nucleotide sequence: TGTGCCAGCAGGGGGACTAGCGGGGGCCTCCTCTACAATGAGCAGTTCTTC. This codes for CASRGTSGGLLYNEQFF.

This clonotype came up many times. The rearrangement uses TRBV9 and TRBJ1-2, with D hard to call. The CDR3 length is 12 residues. V dropped 7 bases and J dropped 6 bases, with 13 bases sitting between them. Germline values: CDR1 SGDLS, CDR2 YYNGEE. CDR3 sequence: CASLSSRDGYTF. In nucleotides, the CDR3 is TGTGCCAGCCTCTCCTCTAGGGATGGCTACACCTTC.

On this clonotype itself: Compared with germline, one end of the junction differs, possibly owing to a read error. The rearrangement joins TRBV28 to TRBJ2-5; 14 bases map to TRBD2. CDR3 length: 14 residues. Germline assignment: CDR1 MDHEN and CDR2 SYDVKM. CDR3 amino acids: CASSPPGLAGVFSF. In DNA form, the CDR3 reads TGTGCCAGCAGTCCTCCGGGACTAGCGGGAGTGTTTAGCTTC.

The chain links TRBV5-6 to TRBJ1-6, with D uncertain. CDR3 length equals 13 residues. Germline V gives CDR1 SGHDT, CDR2 YYEEEE. Trimming pared 3 bases from V and 9 bases from J, leaving 10 bases between. The CDR3, as DNA: TGTGCCAGCAGCTACGATGTGACTTCACCCCTCCACTTT. Translation gives CASSYDVTSPLHF.

A few counts support this clonotype. J is TRBJ2-2 and V is TRBV5-1, with no clear D. Trimming left V 0 bases short and J 6 bases short, with 9 bases between. The germline V gene has CDR1 SGHRS and CDR2 YFSETQ. CDR3 length: 14 amino acids. In DNA, the CDR3 is TGCGCCAGCAGCTTGGGTCTGGGTCCCGGGGAGCTGTTTTTT. Protein: CASSLGLGPGELFF.

The rearrangement uses TRBV7-2 and TRBJ2-7, with D perhaps matching TRBD2 (5 bases). Germline V lookup: CDR1 SGHTA, CDR2 FQGNSA. This CDR3 has 15 residues. The germline V and J ends were trimmed by 5 bases and 4 bases, with 18 bases remaining between them. DNA of the CDR3: TGTGCCAGCAGCCCGACATTAGCGCGTACTTACGAGCAGTACTTC. This sequence encodes CASSPTLARTYEQYF.

The gene calls are TRBV4-3 and TRBJ2-1, with 10 positions matching TRBD2. The J segment lost 4 bases and the V segment lost 0 bases, leaving 6 bases of the junction unmatched. CDR1 is LGHNA, CDR2 YSLEER, per germline. The CDR3 is 17 amino acids. The CDR3 sequence is CASSQDPQTSGYNEQFF. CDR3 sequence (DNA): TGCGCCAGCAGCCAAGATCCGCAGACTAGCGGGTACAATGAGCAGTTCTTC.

Many counts were recorded for this clonotype. The chain has TRBV3-1 and TRBJ1-1; TRBD1 matches at 7 bases. Per the germline V gene, CDR1 is LGHDT and CDR2 is YNNKEL (reference sequence). J gave up 3 bases and V 6 bases, and 13 bases lay outside the gene matches. This CDR3 contains 16 residues. The CDR3 loop is CASSPIVGGLDTEAFF. The DNA of the CDR3 is TGTGCCAGCAGTCCCATTGTAGGGGGCTTAGACACTGAAGCTTTCTTT.